This is a list of T cell receptor beta chains from one sample in a study of shared clonotypes between healthy human individuals. Some clones are missing from TCRdb's copy, which holds only in-frame ones; the method was immunoSEQ multiplex PCR. In the table there are hundreds of thousands of clones, about two thirds of which are singletons. Sequenced input: memory CD4+ T cells sorted from blood. These receptors were obtained from a woman aged 30 to 39 in good health. The CDR3 runs from the conserved cysteine through the conserved F or W. A D gene is named only where the DNA matches it firmly. The size field is filled for only some rows; it gives once, few, many or a size class.

TRBV19,TRBJ2-2,NA,NA,TGTGCCAGTAGAAGTGCCGGTGGAACCGGGGAGCTGTTTTTT,CASRSAGGTGELFF
TRBV28,TRBJ1-2,many,NA,TGTGCCAGCAGTTTAATGGGAGCTAACTATGGCTACACCTTC,CASSLMGANYGYTF
TRBV18,TRBJ2-7,many,NA,TGTGCCAGCTCACCCCCAGCCTGGTCCTACGAGCAGTACTTC,CASSPPAWSYEQYF
TRBV30,TRBJ2-1,NA,NA,TGTGCCTGGAGTGCGGACACTCACAATGAGCAGTTCTTC,CAWSADTHNEQFF
TRBV21-1,TRBJ1-1,NA,NA,TGTGCCAGCAGCAAAGTACAGGGGGCTACCACGGGAACTGAAGCTTTCTTT,CASSKVQGATTGTEAFF
TRBV2,TRBJ1-3,NA,NA,TGTGCCAGCAGGCACGGGCAGATAAACACCATATATTTT,CASRHGQINTIYF
TRBV28,TRBJ1-1,NA,TRBD1,TGTGCCAGCAGTCTGATCCTACAGACAGGGGGCTTGCTGAACACTGAAGCTTTCTTT,CASSLILQTGGLLNTEAFF
TRBV2,TRBJ2-3,NA,NA,TGTGCCAGTATTCGACTTAGCACAGATACGCAGTATTTT,CASIRLSTDTQYF
TRBV19,TRBJ2-1,few,TRBD2,TGTGCCAGTAGTACTAGCGGGGCCAGCTCCTACAATGAGCAGTTCTTC,CASSTSGASSYNEQFF
TRBV11-2,TRBJ1-6,NA,TRBD1,TGTGCCAGCAGCCCTCAGACAGGGAACTCACCCCTCCACTTT,CASSPQTGNSPLHF
TRBV11-2,TRBJ2-7,NA,NA,TGTGCCAGCAGTCCCTCGGGTTACAAGCAGTACTTC,CASSPSGYKQYF
TRBV9,TRBJ2-3,NA,TRBD2,TGTGCCAGCAGTCGGGAGGGCACAGATACGCAGTATTTT,CASSREGTDTQYF
TRBV18,TRBJ1-1,NA,TRBD1,TGTGCCAGCTCTCCACGGACAGGGAGAAACACTGAAGCTTTCTTT,CASSPRTGRNTEAFF
TRBV4-1,TRBJ2-7,NA,NA,TGCGCCAGCAGCCAAGATCGCGGGCTAGCTTACGAGCAGTACTTC,CASSQDRGLAYEQYF
TRBV29-1,TRBJ1-1,NA,NA,TGCAGCGTTGTCACCCGATCTTTGGGGGCCTTGGGTTGGGACACTGAAGCTTTCTTT,CSVVTRSLGALGWDTEAFF
TRBV10-1,TRBJ2-2,NA,NA,TGCGCCAGCAGTGACAGGGCCTTCGGCACCGGGGAGCTGTTTTTT,CASSDRAFGTGELFF
TRBV7-9,TRBJ1-4,NA,TRBD1,TGTGCCAGCAGTCTACCGGGACAGGGCTTAGGAAAACTGTTTTTT,CASSLPGQGLGKLFF